This entry lists 14 T cell receptor beta chains sequenced from one sample in a study of cytomegalovirus exposure and HLA in healthy donors (dated by TCRdb to 2016 to 2017). The protocol used for the library was the immunoSEQ multiplex PCR assay. For the multiplex PCR, a mixture combining 60 forward primers for TCR Vbeta segments and 13 reverse primers for TCR Jbeta segments was used. The clones in this table, taken by TCRdb from immuneACCESS, are in-frame only. Not every clone is retained; where verified, under half of the shortfall comes from an unresolved V gene, and the cause of the rest is unknown. The sample table records 65,000 or so clones; 70% to 85% of these occur just once. Together, the top ten hold more than 3% of the sample. Sequencing input: PBMCs. These receptors all stem from a middle-aged woman in good health and CMV-seropositive.

This chain uses TRBV19 with TRBJ1-2; D is undetermined. Germline V lookup: CDR1 LNHDA, CDR2 SQIVND (reference sequence). V lost 5 bases and J lost 2, with 3 bases in between. The CDR3 is made up of 11 amino acids. As DNA, the CDR3 is TGTGCCAGTAGTCCAAACTATGGCTACACCTTC. Translation: CASSPNYGYTF. Full variable domain (missing parts from reference TRBV19 and TRBJ1-2): DGGITQSPKYLFRKEGQNVTLSCEQNLNHDAMYWYRQDPGQGLRLIYYSQIVNDFQKGDIAEGYSVSREKKESFPLTVTSAQKNPTAFYLCASSPNYGYTFGSGTRLTVV.

This clone was detected only a few times. J is TRBJ1-3 and V is TRBV2; unclear D gene. The CDR3 runs 13 residues. Germline V lookup: CDR1 SNHLY, CDR2 FYNNEI. V dropped 7 bases and J dropped 0 bases, with 7 bases sitting between them. The DNA of the CDR3 is TGTGCCAGCAACGGGAACTCTGGAAACACCATATATTTT. Translated, it gives CASNGNSGNTIYF.

The chain is built from TRBV5-6 and TRBJ1-1; D might be TRBD1 (6 bases). Germline CDR1 SGHDT, CDR2 YYEEEE. The CDR3 has 15 residues. V gave up 4 bases and J gave up 0 bases, with 13 bases separating them. The CDR3: CASSPRTALNTEAFF. In DNA form, the CDR3 reads TGTGCCAGCAGCCCCCGGACAGCCCTGAACACTGAAGCTTTCTTT.

The chain carries TRBV6-1 and TRBJ2-5; weak D call: TRBD1 (6 bases). CDR1 and CDR2 from the germline V gene are MNHNS and SASEGT. This CDR3 has 13 residues. Trimming took 8 bases from V and 0 from J, leaving 10 bases between them. As DNA, the CDR3 is TGTGCCAGCGACCGGGACAACCAAGAGACCCAGTACTTC. This gives the protein CASDRDNQETQYF.

The V gene is TRBV9, the J gene TRBJ2-3; D call uncertain. Per the germline V gene, CDR1 is SGDLS and CDR2 is YYNGEE. The CDR3 is 13 residues long. The ends were cut back, 0 bases at V and 1 base at J, with 3 bases in the middle. The CDR3 nucleotides read TGTGCCAGCAGCGTAGTAGGCACAGATACGCAGTATTTT. Translation gives CASSVVGTDTQYF.

The chain recombines TRBV25-1 with TRBJ1-3, with unresolved D. The V and J ends lost 7 bases and 4 bases respectively, with 8 bases between them. There are 12 residues in the CDR3. The V gene's germline CDR1 is MGHDK and CDR2 SYGVNS. The CDR3 nucleotides are TGTGCCAGCAAGGACTGGGGAAACACCATATATTTT. Translating it yields CASKDWGNTIYF.

The chain is built from TRBV5-1 and TRBJ1-1; D is possibly TRBD1 (6 bases). Germline V gives CDR1 SGHRS, CDR2 YFSETQ. With 3 bases removed from V and 5 bases from J, the gap between germline ends came to 17 bases. The CDR3 has 15 amino acids. CDR3 DNA sequence: TGCGCCAGCAGCTCGACTACAGGGTTAGTGACTGAAGCTTTCTTT. Protein: CASSSTTGLVTEAFF.

The chain joins TRBV5-4 to TRBJ2-4, with D perhaps TRBD1 (6 bases). The germline V and J ends were trimmed by 2 bases and 0 bases, with 12 bases remaining between them. CDR3 length: 16 amino acids. The germline CDR1 and CDR2 sequences are SGHNT and YYREEE (reference sequence). CDR3 DNA sequence: TGTGCCAGCAGCTTCCCAGGGGACCTAGCCAAAAACATTCAGTACTTC. It yields the protein CASSFPGDLAKNIQYF.

This chain joins TRBV6-1 and TRBJ2-5, with a tentative D call TRBD1 (6 bases). Germline V gives CDR1 MNHNS, CDR2 SASEGT. CDR3 length: 14 amino acids. V lost 1 base, J lost 9 bases, and 15 bases lay in between. The CDR3 is CASSEELGAMAQYF. The CDR3 bases are TGTGCCAGCAGTGAAGAATTGGGGGCCATGGCCCAGTACTTC.

The chain links TRBV13 to TRBJ2-1; possibly TRBD2 for D (6 bases). Germline assignment: CDR1 PRHDT and CDR2 FYEKMQ (reference sequence). The CDR3 has 14 amino acids. Trimming left V 5 bases short and J 15 bases short, with 23 bases between. The CDR3 sequence is CASSQREDPYPLFF. The CDR3 region has the DNA TGTGCCAGCAGCCAAAGGGAGGACCCGTATCCGCTGTTCTTC.

This clone turned up a few times. This chain links TRBV19 with TRBJ2-5, with D perhaps TRBD1 (6 bases). Germline V CDR1 and CDR2: LNHDA, SQIVND (reference sequence). The CDR3 has 16 amino acids. Trimming took 6 bases from V and 5 from J, leaving 22 bases between them. CDR3 sequence: CASRSLRRGGYETQYF. CDR3 nucleotides: TGTGCCAGTAGGAGTCTGAGGCGAGGGGGATACGAGACCCAGTACTTC. The full variable domain, in which reference TRBV19 and TRBJ2-5 provide the parts outside the CDR3, is DGGITQSPKYLFRKEGQNVTLSCEQNLNHDAMYWYRQDPGQGLRLIYYSQIVNDFQKGDIAEGYSVSREKKESFPLTVTSAQKNPTAFYLCASRSLRRGGYETQYFGPGTRLLVL.

The chain combines TRBV7-8 with TRBJ1-4; D gene unclear. The V gene lost 5 bases and the J gene lost 4 bases, with 14 bases spanning the gap. The germline CDR1 and CDR2 sequences are SGHVS and FQNEAQ. The CDR3 is 15 amino acids. CDR3: CASSPAREINEKLFF. As DNA, the CDR3 is TGTGCCAGCAGCCCTGCTCGGGAAATTAATGAAAAACTGTTTTTT.

The chain joins TRBV29-1 to TRBJ2-1; TRBD1 agrees at 8 bases. Germline CDR1 and CDR2: SQVTM and ANQGSEA. With 7 bases clipped from V and 5 bases from J, the junction kept 10 bases outside the gene matches. This CDR3 region has 14 residues. The CDR3 DNA follows: TGCAGCGCCTCGCCAGGGGGCCTGGACAATGAGCAGTTCTTC. Translating it yields CSASPGGLDNEQFF.

This chain connects TRBV27 to TRBJ1-1; no definite D call. This CDR3 is 17 amino acids long. The germline gives CDR1 MNHEY, CDR2 SMNVEV (reference sequence). V shed 2 bases and J shed 8 bases, with 24 bases lying between them. The CDR3 protein is CASSLGPAAARFGEAFF. The DNA of the CDR3 is TGTGCCAGCAGTTTAGGGCCCGCCGCAGCTCGCTTTGGGGAAGCTTTCTTT.